The clone carrying this TCR beta chain was counted only a few times. Its specificity is unknown. This CDR3 has 13 residues. V lost 2 bases to trimming and J lost 2 bases, with 4 bases between them. The germline gives CDR1 MDHEN, CDR2 SYDVKM. Preparation of naive CD8 libraries involved about 17,000 to 1,100,000 sorted cells and 10%, 30% or 50% RNA. Both previously described methods and listed TCR primers were employed to make bulk TCR libraries. TCRdb reprocessed the PCR reads with MiXCR, giving one entry per CDR3 protein. The profile covers about half a million distinct CDR3 sequences, with over 20% appearing a single time and about 0.84% taken by the ten largest. This entry belongs to a study of molecular identifiers for immune sequencing clone quantification. Regarding the study as a whole: Clonotypes surpassing 20 RNA copies contained over 98% of effector molecules, versus under 1% in naive cells.

This clonotype was sampled from a human donor in good health. Some libraries in this study had Jurkat cell RNA spiked in. What was sequenced was naive CD8+ T cells from blood, with Jurkat cell RNA spiked in. Stated subset: FACS-sorted CD8+CD4-CCR7+CD45RA+ naive T cells. V and J are TRBV28 and TRBJ1-3, with D unresolved. CDR3 amino acids: CASSLVTGNTIYF. CDR3 coding DNA: TGTGCCAGCAGTTTAGTCACTGGAAACACCATATATTTT. The variable domain in full, with the rest retrieved from reference TRBV28 and TRBJ1-3, is DVKVTQSSRYLVKRTGEKVFLECVQDMDHENMFWYRQDPGLGLRLIYFSYDVKMKEKGDIPEGYSVSREKKERFSLILESASTNQTSMYLCASSLVTGNTIYFGEGSWLTVV.